This T cell receptor (beta chain) came from a study of shared clonotypes between healthy human individuals (dated by TCRdb to 2019 to 2021). For the study in its entirety: Three men and a couple of women, aged 18 to 49 years, made up the cohort. Blood TCR repertoires of a handful of healthy adults were deeply sequenced to estimate repertoire size and the extent of clonotype sharing between individuals. Per donor, leukapheresis produced somewhere between about 0.94 and 10 billion PBMCs. Different laboratories and diverse techniques were used to prepare libraries and sequence TCR repertoires, to increase sequencing depth and limit assay-specific biases. Per donor, three plates each were used for CD4 naive and CD4 memory, two for CD8 naive, and one for CD8 memory. Overall results and qualifications from the work: Rarefaction of sorted-subset datasets indicated incomplete sequencing despite the large sequencing depth. Sampling was restricted to blood, and TCR repertoires in tissues likely differ from the TCR repertoires found in blood. Higher generation probabilities were observed for clonotypes shared by all four sorted-subset donors than for non-shared clonotypes. Across a few donors, approximately 5% of naive CD4, 3% to 3.5% of naive CD8, about 2.3% of memory CD4, and approximately 0.4% of memory CD8 clonotypes were shared. Larger estimated clonotype richness was generally found for naive subsets than for memory subsets. The genetic and exposure-history diversity represented was limited by the small number of donors. Based on pairwise subsampling, the degree of clonotype sharing among donors was expected to be affected by sequencing depth.

A remark on this clone: Its antigen is currently not known. No quality values exist for individual bases; no much larger clone is one base distant.

Donors were healthy HIV-negative adults with no recently reported acute infections or vaccinations. All donors were Caucasian adults living in Nashville, Tennessee, USA. CD4+ T cells were enriched through magnetic negative selection, after which naive cells were positively selected on CD45RA and the remaining negative fraction served as the memory subset. Blood was obtained by leukapheresis, after which PBMCs were separated by Ficoll-Histopaque density gradient centrifugation and cryopreserved in liquid nitrogen vapor phase. Purity and quantity of every magnetically sorted T cell population were checked by analytical flow cytometry. Genomic DNA was isolated from each sorted fraction and quantified by UV absorbance on a Nanodrop 2000c. From its cysteine to its phenylalanine, the CDR3 spans 19 amino acids. The retained sequence is limited to the CDR3, 57 bases, with the frame set at the first base. V gives up 3 bases and J gives up 2 bases, and the segment between their germline ends measures 22 bases. In the germline V gene (reference sequence), CDR1 corresponds to MNHEY and CDR2 to SMNVEV.

Using the deep immunoSEQ assay, TCR CDR3 regions were amplified from genomic DNA by multiplex PCR. For each cell subset, the extracted genomic DNA was distributed evenly across all wells of several immunoSEQ 96-well plates, and each plate served as one replicate. For sorted subsets, approximately 200 ng of genomic DNA, equivalent to some 33,000 T cell genomes, went into each replicate PCR. Purified libraries were quantified with a Qubit 3.0 fluorometer, sized on a Bioanalyzer 2100, and re-quantified with the KAPA Library Quantification kit. A separate single-read 150-cycle Illumina NextSeq 550 flow cell was used to sequence each immunoSEQ 96-well plate. Per the original workflow: The immunoSEQ output contained only junctional sequences without quality scores, so filtering could not match that applied to full-length reads. To assign V/J genes and CDR3, sequences were annotated against IMGT germline references using PyIR, a Python wrapper for IgBLAST v1.9. Reads were removed for weak V/J assignments (E-value above 1e-6), missing CDR3, stop codons, out-of-frame junctions, or ambiguous translated residues. V3J clonotypes were defined as sequences sharing the same inferred V gene, J gene, and CDR3 amino acid sequence. The percentage overlap between two repertoires was calculated by dividing the number of shared unique clonotypes by the size of the smaller repertoire. Repertoire richness was assessed with RTK rarefaction, the Chao1 estimator, and Recon v2.1 estimates of unobserved clonotypes. OLGA was used to compute generation probabilities for all TCRbeta clonotypes that the gDNA method yielded from a handful of donors. Not all clones reach the TCRdb copy of this immuneACCESS table, which keeps in-frame sequences only. Checked studies attribute under half of the gap to unresolved V genes and leave the rest unexplained. V, J and clone size were drawn from that table, and D and trimming were deduced from the DNA. The sample profile shows some 1.4 million clones; roughly 95% of them were found once. Approximately 1% of the sample goes to the ten largest clones.

The sequence was collected from a man younger than 40 in good health. The receptor chain draws on TRBV27 and TRBJ2-2; TRBD1 could be the D gene, as 6 bases match. The sample taken for sequencing was naive CD4+ T cells sorted from blood. The sample's cell subset or site label, in plain terms: CD45RA+ positively selected. The DNA sequence is TGTGCCAGCAGTTTTTTAACTCCCACCGGGACACCTAACACCGGGGAGCTGTTTTTT. This yields the protein CASSFLTPTGTPNTGELFF.